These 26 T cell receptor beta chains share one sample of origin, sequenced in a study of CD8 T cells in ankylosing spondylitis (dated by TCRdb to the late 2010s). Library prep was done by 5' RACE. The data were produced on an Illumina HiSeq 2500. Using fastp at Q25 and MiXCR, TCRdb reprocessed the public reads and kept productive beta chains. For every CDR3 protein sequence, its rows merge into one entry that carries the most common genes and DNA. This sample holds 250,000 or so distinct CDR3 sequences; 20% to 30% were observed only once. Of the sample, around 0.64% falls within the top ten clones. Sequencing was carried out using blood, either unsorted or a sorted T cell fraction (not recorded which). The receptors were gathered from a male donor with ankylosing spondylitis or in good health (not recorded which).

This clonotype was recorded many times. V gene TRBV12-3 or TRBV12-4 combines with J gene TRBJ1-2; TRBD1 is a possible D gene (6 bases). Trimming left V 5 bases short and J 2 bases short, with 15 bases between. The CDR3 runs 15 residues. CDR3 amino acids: CASSPNREENYGYTF. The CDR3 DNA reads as TGTGCCAGCAGTCCGAACAGGGAAGAAAACTATGGCTACACCTTC.

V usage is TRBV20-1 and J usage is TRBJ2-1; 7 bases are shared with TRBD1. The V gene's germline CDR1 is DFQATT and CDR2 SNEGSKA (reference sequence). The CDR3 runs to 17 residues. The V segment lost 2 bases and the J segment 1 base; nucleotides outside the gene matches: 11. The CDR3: CSARPWEQGKSYNEQFF. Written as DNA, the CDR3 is TGCAGTGCTAGACCTTGGGAACAGGGGAAATCCTACAATGAGCAGTTCTTC.

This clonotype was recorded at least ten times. CDR3 sequence: CASSYSGTSGGQETQYF. In nucleotides, the CDR3 is TGTGCCAGCAGTTACTCCGGGACTAGCGGGGGACAAGAGACCCAGTACTTC. The genes are TRBV6-5 and TRBJ2-5; 14 bases are a match to TRBD2. Germline V lookup: CDR1 MNHEY, CDR2 SVGAGI. J gave up 2 bases and V 0 bases, and 2 bases lay outside the gene matches. This CDR3 is 17 amino acids long.

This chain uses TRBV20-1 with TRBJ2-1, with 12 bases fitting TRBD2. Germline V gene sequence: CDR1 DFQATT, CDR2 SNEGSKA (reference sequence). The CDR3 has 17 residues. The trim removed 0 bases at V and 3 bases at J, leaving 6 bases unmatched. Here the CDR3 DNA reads TGCAGTGCTAGAGAACCTAGCGGGGGGGCTAACTACAATGAGCAGTTCTTC. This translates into CSAREPSGGANYNEQFF.

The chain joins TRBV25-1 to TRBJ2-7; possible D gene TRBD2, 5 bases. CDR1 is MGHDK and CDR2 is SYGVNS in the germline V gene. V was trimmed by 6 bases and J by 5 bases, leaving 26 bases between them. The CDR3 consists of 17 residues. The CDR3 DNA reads TGTGCCAGCAGGTCCACCGAGGGTAGTGGGAGAGCTGACGAGCAGTACTTC. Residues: CASRSTEGSGRADEQYF.

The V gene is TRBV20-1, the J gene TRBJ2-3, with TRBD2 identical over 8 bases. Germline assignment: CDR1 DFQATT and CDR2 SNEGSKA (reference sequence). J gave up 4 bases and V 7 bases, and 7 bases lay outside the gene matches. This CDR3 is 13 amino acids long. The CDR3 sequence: CSDRGGRADTQYF. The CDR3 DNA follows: TGCAGTGACCGGGGGGGCCGGGCAGATACGCAGTATTTT.

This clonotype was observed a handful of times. CDR3 sequence: CASSYSDNTEAFF. CDR3 sequence (DNA): TGTGCCAGCAGTTACTCGGACAACACTGAAGCTTTCTTT. The genes are TRBV6-5 and TRBJ1-1; D gene unclear. V lost 0 bases to trimming and J lost 2 bases, with 4 bases between them. Germline V gene data show CDR1 as MNHEY and CDR2 as SVGAGI. CDR3 length: 13 residues.

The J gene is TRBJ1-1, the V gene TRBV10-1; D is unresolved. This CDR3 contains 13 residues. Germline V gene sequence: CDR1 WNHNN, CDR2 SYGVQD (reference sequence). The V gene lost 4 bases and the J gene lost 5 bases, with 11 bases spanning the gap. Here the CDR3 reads CASSGVWGTEAFF. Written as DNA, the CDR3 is TGCGCCAGCAGTGGGGTGTGGGGTACTGAAGCTTTCTTT.

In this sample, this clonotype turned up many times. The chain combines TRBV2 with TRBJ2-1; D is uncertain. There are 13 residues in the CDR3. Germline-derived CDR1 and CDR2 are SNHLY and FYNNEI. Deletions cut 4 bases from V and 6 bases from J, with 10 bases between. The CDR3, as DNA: TGTGCCAGCAGTGCGGAGATTCGCAATGAGCAGTTCTTC. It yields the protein CASSAEIRNEQFF.

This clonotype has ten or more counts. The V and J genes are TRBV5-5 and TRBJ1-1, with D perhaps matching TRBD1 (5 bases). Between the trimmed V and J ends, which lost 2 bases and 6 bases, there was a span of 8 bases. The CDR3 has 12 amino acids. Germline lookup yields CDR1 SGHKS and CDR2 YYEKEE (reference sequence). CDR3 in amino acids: CASSLTGAEAFF. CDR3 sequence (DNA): TGTGCCAGCAGCTTAACAGGCGCTGAAGCTTTCTTT.

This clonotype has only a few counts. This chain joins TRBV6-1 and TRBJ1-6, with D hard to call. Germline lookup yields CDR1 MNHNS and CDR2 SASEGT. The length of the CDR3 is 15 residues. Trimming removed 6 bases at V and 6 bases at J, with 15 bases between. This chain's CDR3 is CASRPNQPSNSPLHF. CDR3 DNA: TGTGCCAGCAGGCCAAACCAACCCTCTAATTCACCCCTCCACTTT.

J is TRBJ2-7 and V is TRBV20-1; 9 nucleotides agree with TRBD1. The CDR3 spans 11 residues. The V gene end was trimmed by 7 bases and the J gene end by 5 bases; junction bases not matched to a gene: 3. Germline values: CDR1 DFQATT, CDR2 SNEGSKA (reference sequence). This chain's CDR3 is CSGTGVNEQYF. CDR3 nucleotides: TGCAGTGGGACAGGGGTCAACGAGCAGTACTTC.

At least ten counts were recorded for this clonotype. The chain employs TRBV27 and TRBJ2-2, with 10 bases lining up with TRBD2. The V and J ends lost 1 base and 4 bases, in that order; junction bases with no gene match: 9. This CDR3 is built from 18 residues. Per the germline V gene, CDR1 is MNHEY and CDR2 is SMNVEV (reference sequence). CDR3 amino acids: CASSLLYPLAGATGELFF. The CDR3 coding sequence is TGTGCCAGCAGTTTATTGTATCCTCTAGCGGGGGCCACCGGGGAGCTGTTTTTT.

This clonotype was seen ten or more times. CDR3 nucleotides: TGCAGTGTTATAGGGGTGGACGAGCAGTACTTC. It codes for CSVIGVDEQYF. V usage is TRBV20-1 and J usage is TRBJ2-7; the D gene is possibly TRBD1 (5 bases). The CDR3 totals 11 residues. V lost 7 bases, J lost 5 bases, and 12 bases lay in between. The germline CDR1 and CDR2 sequences are DFQATT and SNEGSKA (reference sequence).

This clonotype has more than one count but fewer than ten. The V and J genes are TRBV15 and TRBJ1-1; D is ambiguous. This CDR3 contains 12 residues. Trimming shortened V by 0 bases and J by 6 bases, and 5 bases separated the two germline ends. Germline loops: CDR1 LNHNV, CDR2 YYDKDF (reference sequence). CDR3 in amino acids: CATSRDLSEAFF. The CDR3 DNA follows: TGTGCCACCAGCAGAGATTTGTCTGAAGCTTTCTTT.

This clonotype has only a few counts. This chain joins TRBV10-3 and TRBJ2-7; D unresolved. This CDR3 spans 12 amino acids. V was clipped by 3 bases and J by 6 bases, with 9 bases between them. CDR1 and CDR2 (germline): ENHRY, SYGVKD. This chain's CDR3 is CAISDQMGEQYF. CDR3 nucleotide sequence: TGTGCCATCAGTGACCAGATGGGCGAGCAGTACTTC.

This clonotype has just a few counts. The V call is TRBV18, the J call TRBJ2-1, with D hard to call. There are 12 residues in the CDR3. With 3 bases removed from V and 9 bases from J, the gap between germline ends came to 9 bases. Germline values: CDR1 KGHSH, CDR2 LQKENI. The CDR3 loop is CASSPRRFEQFF. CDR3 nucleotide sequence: TGTGCCAGCTCACCGCGAAGGTTTGAGCAGTTCTTC.

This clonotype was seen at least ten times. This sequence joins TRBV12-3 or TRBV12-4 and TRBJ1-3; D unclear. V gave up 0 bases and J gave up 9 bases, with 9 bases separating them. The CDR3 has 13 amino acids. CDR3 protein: CASSLAGSGTIYF. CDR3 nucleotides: TGTGCCAGCAGTTTAGCAGGCTCCGGCACCATATATTTT.

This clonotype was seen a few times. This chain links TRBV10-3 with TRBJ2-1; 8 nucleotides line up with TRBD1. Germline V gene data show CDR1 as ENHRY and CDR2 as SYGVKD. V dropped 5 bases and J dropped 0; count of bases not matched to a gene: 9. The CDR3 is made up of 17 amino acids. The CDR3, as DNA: TGTGCCATCAGTCCAAGCCCGGACAGGGCCTCCTACAATGAGCAGTTCTTC. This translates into CAISPSPDRASYNEQFF.

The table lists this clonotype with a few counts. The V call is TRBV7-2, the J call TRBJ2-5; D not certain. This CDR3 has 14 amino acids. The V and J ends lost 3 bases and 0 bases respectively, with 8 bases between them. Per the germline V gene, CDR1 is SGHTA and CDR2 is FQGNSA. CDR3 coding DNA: TGTGCCAGCAGCTTTGGACGGGACCAAGAGACCCAGTACTTC. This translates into CASSFGRDQETQYF. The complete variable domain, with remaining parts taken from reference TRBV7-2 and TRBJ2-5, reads GAGVSQSPSNKVTEKGKDVELRCDPISGHTALYWYRQSLGQGLEFLIYFQGNSAPDKSGLPSDRFSAERTGGSVSTLTIQRTQQEDSAVYLCASSFGRDQETQYFGPGTRLLVL.

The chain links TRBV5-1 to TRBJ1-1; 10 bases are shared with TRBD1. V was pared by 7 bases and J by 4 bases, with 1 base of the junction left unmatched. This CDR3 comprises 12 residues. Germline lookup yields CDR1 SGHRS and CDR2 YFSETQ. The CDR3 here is CASGTGATEAFF. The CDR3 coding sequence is TGCGCCAGCGGGACAGGGGCCACTGAAGCTTTCTTT.

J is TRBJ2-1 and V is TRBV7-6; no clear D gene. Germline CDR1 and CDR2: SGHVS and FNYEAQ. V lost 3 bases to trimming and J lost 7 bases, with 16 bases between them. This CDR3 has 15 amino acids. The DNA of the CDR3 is TGTGCCAGCAGCTTGGAGATTCAGCCCGTGAATGAGCAGTTCTTC. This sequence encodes CASSLEIQPVNEQFF.

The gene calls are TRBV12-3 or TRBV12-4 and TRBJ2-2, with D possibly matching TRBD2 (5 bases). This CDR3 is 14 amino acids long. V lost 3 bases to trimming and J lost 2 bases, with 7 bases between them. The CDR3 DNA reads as TGTGCCAGCAGTTTTGGACTTAACACCGGGGAGCTGTTTTTT. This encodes CASSFGLNTGELFF.

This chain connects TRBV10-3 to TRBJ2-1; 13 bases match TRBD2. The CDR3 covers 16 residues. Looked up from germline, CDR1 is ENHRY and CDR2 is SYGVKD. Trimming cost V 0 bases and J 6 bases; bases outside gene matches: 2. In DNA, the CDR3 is TGTGCCATCAGTGAGTCACTAGCGGGGGGGCCCAATGAGCAGTTCTTC. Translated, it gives CAISESLAGGPNEQFF.

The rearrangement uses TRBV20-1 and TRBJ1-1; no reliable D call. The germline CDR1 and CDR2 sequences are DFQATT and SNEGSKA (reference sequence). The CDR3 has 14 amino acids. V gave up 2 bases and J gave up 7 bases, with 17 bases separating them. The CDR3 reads CSARKGSGEIEAFF. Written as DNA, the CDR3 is TGCAGTGCTAGAAAAGGGTCCGGCGAAATTGAAGCTTTCTTT.

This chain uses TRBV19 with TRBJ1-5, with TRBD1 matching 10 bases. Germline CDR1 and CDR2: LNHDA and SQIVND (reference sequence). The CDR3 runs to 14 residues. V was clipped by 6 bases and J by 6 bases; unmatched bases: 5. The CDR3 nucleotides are TGTGCCAGTAGAGGACAGGGGGGGAGTCAGCCCCAGCATTTT. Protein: CASRGQGGSQPQHF. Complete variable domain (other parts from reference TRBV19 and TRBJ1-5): DGGITQSPKYLFRKEGQNVTLSCEQNLNHDAMYWYRQDPGQGLRLIYYSQIVNDFQKGDIAEGYSVSREKKESFPLTVTSAQKNPTAFYLCASRGQGGSQPQHFGDGTRLSIL.